This is a list of T cell receptor beta chains from one sample in a study of blood T cell repertoires in COVID-19. Repertoires were generated with immunoSEQ multiplex PCR, while TCRdb's copy carries only in-frame clones and drops some. The sample has 200,000 to 250,000 clones; about 81% are singletons. The specimen was PBMCs or T cells enriched from blood (not recorded which). The receptors derive from a man in his forties who had recovered from COVID-19. The CDR3 runs from the conserved cysteine through the conserved F or W. The order of the fields is J gene, V gene, clone size, D gene, CDR3 protein, CDR3 DNA. A D gene is named only where the DNA matches it firmly. Clone sizes are given selectively: once, few, many, or a class where the clone is expanded.

TRBJ1-4 TRBV20-1 NA NA CSAKSDEKLFF TGCAGTGCAAAGTCAGATGAAAAACTGTTTTTT
TRBJ2-1 TRBV19 once NA CASISFSVGGASNEQFF TGTGCCAGTATAAGTTTCTCGGTAGGGGGGGCGAGTAATGAGCAGTTCTTC
TRBJ2-7 TRBV27 NA TRBD2 CASRRAGVGYEQYF TGTGCCAGCAGGCGAGCGGGAGTAGGCTACGAGCAGTACTTC
TRBJ1-5 TRBV10-3 few NA CAISESLQYQPQHF TGTGCCATCAGTGAGTCGTTACAATACCAGCCCCAGCATTTT
TRBJ1-2 TRBV7-9 NA NA CASSLRSGYTF TGTGCCAGCAGCCTCAGGTCCGGCTACACCTTC
TRBJ2-5 TRBV6-5 NA NA CASTTLIGETQYF TGTGCCAGCACGACGCTAATCGGGGAGACCCAGTACTTC
TRBJ1-5 TRBV30 NA TRBD1 CAWSPQGVQPQHF TGTGCCTGGAGTCCACAGGGGGTTCAGCCCCAGCATTTT
TRBJ1-1 TRBV29-1 NA NA CSVDTGEAGTEAFF TGCAGCGTTGACACCGGAGAGGCGGGCACTGAAGCTTTCTTT
TRBJ2-1 TRBV30 NA NA CAWLNSRGENEQFF TGTGCCTGGCTCAATTCCCGGGGAGAGAATGAGCAGTTCTTC
TRBJ2-7 TRBV18 NA NA CASSPTSSSYEQYF TGTGCCAGCTCACCGACTTCCTCCTCCTACGAGCAGTACTTC
TRBJ1-2 TRBV18 NA NA CASSPRQDGYTF TGTGCCAGCTCACCAAGACAGGATGGCTACACCTTC
TRBJ2-1 TRBV5-1 NA TRBD2 CASSSPYSGSSYNEQFF TGCGCCAGCAGCTCTCCATATAGCGGGAGCTCCTACAATGAGCAGTTCTTC
TRBJ1-5 TRBV19 NA TRBD1 CASSLQTGSAQPQHF TGTGCCAGTAGTCTTCAGACAGGGAGTGCTCAGCCCCAGCATTTT
TRBJ2-1 TRBV29-1 NA NA CSVDVQGDHEQFF TGCAGCGTTGATGTACAGGGTGATCATGAGCAGTTCTTC
TRBJ2-3 TRBV5-1 NA TRBD2 CASSLLAGGSTDTQYF TGCGCCAGCAGCTTGCTAGCGGGGGGGTCCACAGATACGCAGTATTTT
TRBJ2-5 TRBV4-1 NA NA CASTTRDGRLGETQYF TGCGCCAGCACCACCCGGGATGGCAGGTTGGGGGAGACCCAGTACTTC
TRBJ1-5 TRBV24-1 NA TRBD1 CATSDSTTGDGNQPQHF TGTGCCACCAGTGACTCCACAACAGGGGACGGCAATCAGCCCCAGCATTTT
TRBJ2-1 TRBV24-1 once NA CATSLTGSGSYNEQFF TGTGCCACCAGTTTGACCGGGTCAGGGTCCTACAATGAGCAGTTCTTC
TRBJ2-7 TRBV7-9 NA NA CASSLRTASYEQYF TGTGCCAGCAGCTTAAGGACAGCCTCCTACGAGCAGTACTTC
TRBJ1-6 TRBV6-5 once NA CASRPDSHNSPLHF TGTGCCAGCAGACCCGACAGCCATAATTCACCCCTCCACTTT
TRBJ1-2 TRBV7-2 few TRBD1 CASSLDRGRVNYGYTF TGTGCCAGCAGCTTAGACAGGGGGCGCGTGAACTATGGCTACACCTTC
TRBJ1-4 TRBV18 NA TRBD1 CASSRDRGNEKLFF TGTGCCAGCTCACGGGACAGGGGTAATGAAAAACTGTTTTTT
TRBJ2-1 TRBV30 NA TRBD2 CAWTSGRGIEQFF TGTGCCTGGACTAGCGGGAGAGGAATTGAGCAGTTCTTC
TRBJ2-3 TRBV19 once NA CASRQEQGRSTDTQYF TGTGCCAGCCGTCAAGAACAGGGGAGGAGCACAGATACGCAGTATTTT
TRBJ2-2 TRBV7-9 NA NA CASSLGLEINTGELFF TGTGCCAGCAGCCTAGGCCTAGAGATCAACACCGGGGAGCTGTTTTTT
TRBJ1-3 TRBV3-1/TRBV3-2 few NA CASSQFPLTGSSGNTIYF TGTGCCAGCAGCCAATTCCCCTTAACTGGGAGCTCTGGAAACACCATATATTTT
TRBJ2-7 TRBV7-3 NA TRBD1 CASTVGQGIICEQYF TGTGCCAGCACCGTGGGACAGGGCATAATCTGCGAGCAGTACTTC
TRBJ2-7 TRBV6-1 NA NA CASSEGGLMREQYF TGTGCCAGCAGTGAAGGCGGTCTTATGCGCGAGCAGTACTTC
TRBJ2-2 TRBV11-2 NA TRBD1 CASSFGTGPSTGELFF TGTGCCAGCAGCTTCGGGACAGGTCCATCTACCGGGGAGCTGTTTTTT
TRBJ1-3 TRBV7-9 NA TRBD1 CASSLFGTGGIGNTIYF TGTGCCAGCAGCTTATTCGGGACAGGGGGCATTGGAAACACCATATATTTT